The text below deals with one T cell receptor (beta chain). This clone occurred many times. This clone's antigen is unknown. The CDR3 end falls 3 residues outside the read, so it is completed with the germline J gene. This specimen comes from a study of T cell clonality in common variable immunodeficiency (dated by TCRdb to the mid-2010s). The investigation overall reported the following: CVID TCRbeta sequences were reported to have fewer deletions and N-nucleotide insertions and to lack highly modified clones with 13 or more V deletions. Although equal DNA input was used, an average of approximately 82,000 unique sequences per sample was obtained for controls, compared with some 30,000 for CVID samples. CVID subjects shared fewer TCRbeta clones with each other than healthy controls did (p < 0.0001). The authors noted that sequencing repertoires of T cell subpopulations would be needed to clarify what caused the increased clonality in CVID. Patient heterogeneity within the CVID cohort put limits on correlating repertoire features with clinical complications. TCRbeta clonality was higher in CVID subjects than in healthy controls (t-test p = 0.018), and the increase was most characteristic of about a third of subjects.

From cysteine to phenylalanine, the CDR3 is 17 amino acids long. The 42 bases shown cover part of the CDR3, and their frame starts at base 1. The junction shows trimming of 1 base on V and 4 bases on J, and the gene matches do not reach 10 bases of it. The germline V gene sets CDR1 to LGHNA and CDR2 to YNFKEQ. Both CVID patients and healthy controls were predominantly of Caucasian heritage. Heparinized peripheral whole blood samples of 5 to 8 ml were collected from each donor. Genomic DNA from adults with common variable immune deficiency (CVID) and from healthy adult controls was used for sequencing of TCRbeta CDR3 repertoires. The control group was made up of 22 healthy adult volunteers (about ten male and some 12 female) whose ages ranged from 23 to 66 years, with a mean age of about 35. Diluted blood was density-centrifuged over Hypaque 1077 or Ficoll-Paque to isolate peripheral blood mononuclear cells. Genomic DNA was obtained from unsorted mononuclear cells through either Qiagen column purification or a centrifugation-based method.

Equivalent amounts of genomic DNA from CVID and control samples were used as sequencing input. For every sample, a 60 bp segment covering the rearranged TCRbeta CDR3 region was amplified and then sequenced. TCRbeta amplification used the immunoSEQ assay, a bias-corrected multiplex PCR with high-throughput sequencing. The study's own analysis went as follows. Each unique nucleotide sequence was treated as a clone and annotated with V, D and J genes, copy number and frequency. Sequences were labeled productive if in frame, and non-productive if out of frame or containing stop codons. As previously described, Shannon's entropy was used to calculate clonality. Mean CDR3 Kyte-Doolittle hydropathy was derived from the predicted amino acid sequences of productive clones. Hierarchical clustering of scaled V gene usage was performed with the R hclust function using Manhattan distance and complete linkage. To assess clone sharing by CDR3 amino acid sequence, 12 repertoires per group were resampled over 100 rounds. The repertoires were searched for around 72 published EBV-specific and roughly 230 published CMV-specific TCRbeta sequences. A couple of CVID samples that yielded fewer than 10,000 sequences were excluded from the analysis, so around 38 CVID repertoires were retained. Sourced from immuneACCESS, this table was stored by TCRdb with only in-frame sequences that have V and J called. A share of the clones is absent; for the studies checked, an unresolved V gene accounts for under half, and the remainder has no known explanation. That table supplies the V and J calls and clone size; D and trimming were determined from the DNA. Across this sample, around 45,000 clones were tabulated and none appeared just once. Of the sample, approximately 0.68% falls within the top ten clones.

The sample consisted of peripheral blood mononuclear cells. The chain was built from TRBV4-2 and TRBJ2-1; 7 nucleotides in the junction match TRBD2. The source is a person aged 18 to 70 in good health. This receptor carries the CDR3 CASSQAQAILAYNEQFF. The sequenced CDR3 bases are TGTGCCAGCAGCCAAGCTCAGGCGATACTAGCGTACAATGAG.